The present T cell receptor beta chain was sequenced within a study of T-cell memory formation after mild COVID-19. Study summary: Clusters were largely donor specific.

The CDR3 sequence is 16 residues long. Germline CDR1 is LGHDT and CDR2 is YNNKEL (reference sequence). V lost 1 base, J lost 0 bases, and 0 bases stayed unmatched. TCRalpha and TCRbeta libraries used 5'RACE with constant-segment primers and UMIs. From the 5' RACE reads, TCRdb called clonotypes with MiXCR, one entry per CDR3 protein. Among almost 250,000 distinct CDR3 sequences, 15% were seen once, and the ten largest hold 2.1%. This clonotype was observed a handful of times. The V and J genes are TRBV3-1 and TRBJ2-3; 11 nucleotides agree with TRBD2. This TCR came from an adult woman who had mild COVID-19 (a few samples of this study predate the infection). Cell type and time point are not known. Sequences were obtained from PBMCs or a T cell subset sorted from them (not recorded which). CDR3 in amino acids: CASSQGLAGSTDTQYF. The CDR3 DNA is TGTGCCAGCAGCCAAGGACTAGCGGGAAGCACAGATACGCAGTATTTT.